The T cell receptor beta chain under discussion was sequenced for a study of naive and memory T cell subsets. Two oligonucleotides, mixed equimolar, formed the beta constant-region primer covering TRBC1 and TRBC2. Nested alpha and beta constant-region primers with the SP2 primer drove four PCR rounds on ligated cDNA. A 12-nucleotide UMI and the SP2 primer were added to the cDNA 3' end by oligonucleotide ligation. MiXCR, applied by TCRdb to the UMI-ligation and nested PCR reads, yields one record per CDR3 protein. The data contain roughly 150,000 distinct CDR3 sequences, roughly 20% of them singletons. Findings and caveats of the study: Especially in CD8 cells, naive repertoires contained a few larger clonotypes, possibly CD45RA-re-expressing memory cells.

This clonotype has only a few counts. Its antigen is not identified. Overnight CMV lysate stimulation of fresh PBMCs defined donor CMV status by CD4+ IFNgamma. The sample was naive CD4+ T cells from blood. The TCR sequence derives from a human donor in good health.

The CDR3 spells CASSSGLAAEQYF. The DNA of the CDR3 is TGTGCCAGCAGCTCGGGACTAGCGGCAGAGCAGTACTTC. The V gene is TRBV5-6, the J gene TRBJ2-7, with 11 bases identical to TRBD2. CDR3 length: 13 amino acids. Losses at the gene ends were 3 bases for V and 7 bases for J; bases not matched to a gene: 3. The V gene's germline CDR1 is SGHDT and CDR2 YYEEEE.